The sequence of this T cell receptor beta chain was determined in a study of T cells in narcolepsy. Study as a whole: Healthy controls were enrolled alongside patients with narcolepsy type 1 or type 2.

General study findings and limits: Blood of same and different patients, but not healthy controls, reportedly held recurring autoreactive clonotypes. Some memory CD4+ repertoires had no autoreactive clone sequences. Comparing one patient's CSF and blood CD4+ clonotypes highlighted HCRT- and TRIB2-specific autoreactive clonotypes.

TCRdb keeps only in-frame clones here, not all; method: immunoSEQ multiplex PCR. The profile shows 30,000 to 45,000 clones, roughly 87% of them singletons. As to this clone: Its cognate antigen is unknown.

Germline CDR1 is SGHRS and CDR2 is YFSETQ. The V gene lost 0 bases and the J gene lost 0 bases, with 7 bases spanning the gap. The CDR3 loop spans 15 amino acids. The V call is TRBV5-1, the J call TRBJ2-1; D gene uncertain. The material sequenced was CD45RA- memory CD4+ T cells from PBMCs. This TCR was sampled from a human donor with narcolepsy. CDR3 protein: CASSLEASSYNEQFF. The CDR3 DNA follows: TGCGCCAGCAGCTTGGAGGCTAGCTCCTACAATGAGCAGTTCTTC. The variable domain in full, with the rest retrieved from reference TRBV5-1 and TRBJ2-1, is KAGVTQTPRYLIKTRGQQVTLSCSPISGHRSVSWYQQTPGQGLQFLFEYFSETQRNKGNFPGRFSGRQFSNSRSEMNVSTLELGDSALYLCASSLEASSYNEQFFGPGTRLTVL.